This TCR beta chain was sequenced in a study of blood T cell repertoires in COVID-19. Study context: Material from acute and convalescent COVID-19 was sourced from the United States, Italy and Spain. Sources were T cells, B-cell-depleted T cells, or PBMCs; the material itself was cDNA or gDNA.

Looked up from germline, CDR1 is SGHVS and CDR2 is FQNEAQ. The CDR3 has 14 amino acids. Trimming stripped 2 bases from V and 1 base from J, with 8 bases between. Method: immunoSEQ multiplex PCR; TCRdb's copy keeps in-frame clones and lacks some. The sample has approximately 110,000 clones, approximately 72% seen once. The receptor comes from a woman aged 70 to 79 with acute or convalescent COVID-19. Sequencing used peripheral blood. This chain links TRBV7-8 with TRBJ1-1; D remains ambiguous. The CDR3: CASSLTRSNTEAFF. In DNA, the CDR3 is TGTGCCAGCAGCTTAACCAGGTCGAACACTGAAGCTTTCTTT. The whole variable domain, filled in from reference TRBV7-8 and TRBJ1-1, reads GAGVSQSPRYKVAKRGQDVALRCDPISGHVSLFWYQQALGQGPEFLTYFQNEAQLDKSGLPSDRFFAERPEGSVSTLKIQRTQQEDSAVYLCASSLTRSNTEAFFGQGTRLTVV.